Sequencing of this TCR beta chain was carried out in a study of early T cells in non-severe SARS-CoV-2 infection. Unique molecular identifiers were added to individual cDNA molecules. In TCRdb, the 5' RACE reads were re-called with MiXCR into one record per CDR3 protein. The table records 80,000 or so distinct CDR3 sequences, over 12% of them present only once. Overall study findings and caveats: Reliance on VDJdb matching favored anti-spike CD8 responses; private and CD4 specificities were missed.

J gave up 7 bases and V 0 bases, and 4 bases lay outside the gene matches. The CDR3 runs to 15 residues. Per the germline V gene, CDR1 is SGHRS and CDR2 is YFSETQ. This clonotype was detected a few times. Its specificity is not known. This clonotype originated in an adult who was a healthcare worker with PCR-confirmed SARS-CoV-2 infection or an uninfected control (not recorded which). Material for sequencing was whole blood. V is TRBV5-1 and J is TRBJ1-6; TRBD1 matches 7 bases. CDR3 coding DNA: TGCGCCAGCAGCTTGGTAGGGGGCGCGAATTCACCCCTCCACTTT. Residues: CASSLVGGANSPLHF.